This record looks at one T cell receptor (beta chain) sequence and its context. What it binds is unknown. Compared with germline, one end of the junction differs, possibly owing to a read error. Exclusion followed for patients with uncontrolled infection, other autoimmune disease, pregnancy or lactation. The data belong to a study of T cells in Graves' hyperthyroidism and ophthalmopathy. Notes on the study in general: Median prediction lead before ophthalmopathy onset was 6.5 months with the model. Stable hyperthyroidism and ophthalmopathy were separated using 13 V-J signatures.

Amplification yielded TCR beta CDR3 regions, with RNA transcripts as the source. An initial round of RT-PCR targeting the TCR CDR3 relied on the HTBI primer set. TCRdb processed the multiplex PCR reads anew with MiXCR; each CDR3 protein has one entry. The sample has about 500,000 distinct CDR3 sequences, 40% to 55% seen once. This clonotype was sampled from an adult woman with Graves' disease, either hyperthyroidism or ophthalmopathy (not recorded which). The sequenced sample was peripheral blood or thyroid tissue (not recorded which).

The CDR3 DNA reads as TGTGCCAGCAGCCCCTGGGGGGCGGATACTAATGAAAAACTGTTTTTT. Protein: CASSPWGADTNEKLFF. The V and J genes are TRBV5-1 and TRBJ1-4; possibly TRBD1 for D (6 bases). CDR3 length equals 16 residues. Germline CDR1 and CDR2: SGHRS and YFSETQ.